Sequencing of this T cell receptor (beta chain) was carried out in a study of CD8+ T cells in alopecia areata. Documented treatment: oral pan-JAK inhibitor, 5-10 mg twice daily. This CDR3 is 12 amino acids long. V lost 1 base and J 6 bases, leaving 5 bases between the germline ends. Germline lookup yields CDR1 LNHNV and CDR2 YYDKDF (reference sequence). Sequencing templates came from extracted RNA that was reverse transcribed into cDNA. TCRdb's table, derived via immunoSEQ multiplex PCR, lists solely in-frame clones and lacks some. The table includes about 120,000 clones, approximately 52% detected once.

The sequence was collected from a human donor with alopecia areata. V gene TRBV15 combines with J gene TRBJ2-3, with no clear D. The material was CD8+ T cells sorted from blood, obtained at week 4, from a patient treated with tofacitinib. Here the CDR3 reads CATSRVGDTQYF. In nucleotides, the CDR3 is TGTGCCACCAGCAGAGTGGGTGATACGCAGTATTTT.